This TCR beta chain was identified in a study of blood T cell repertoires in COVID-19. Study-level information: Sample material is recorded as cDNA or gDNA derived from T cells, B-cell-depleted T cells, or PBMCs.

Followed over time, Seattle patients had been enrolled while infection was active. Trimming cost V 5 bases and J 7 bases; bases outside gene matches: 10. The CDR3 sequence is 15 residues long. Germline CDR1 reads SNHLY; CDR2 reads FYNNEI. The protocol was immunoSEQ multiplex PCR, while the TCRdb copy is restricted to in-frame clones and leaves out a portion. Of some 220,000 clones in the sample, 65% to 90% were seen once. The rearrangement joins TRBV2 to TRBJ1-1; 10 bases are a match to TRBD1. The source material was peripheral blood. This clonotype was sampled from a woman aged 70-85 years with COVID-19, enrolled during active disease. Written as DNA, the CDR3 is TGTGCCAGCAGTTGGACAGGGGGTAATACTCTTGAAGCTTTCTTT. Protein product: CASSWTGGNTLEAFF. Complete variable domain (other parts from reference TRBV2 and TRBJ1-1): EPEVTQTPSHQVTQMGQEVILRCVPISNHLYFYWYRQILGQKVEFLVSFYNNEISEKSEIFDDQFSVERPDGSNFTLKIRSTKLEDSAMYFCASSWTGGNTLEAFFGQGTRLTVV.